This TCR beta chain comes out of a study of blood T cells in healthy people across ages. Through a sample-barcoded 5' primer and a J-beta primer mix, a second PCR was run for roughly 7 to 12 cycles. Each CDR3 protein gets one entry after TCRdb re-called the 5' RACE reads with MiXCR. The sample lists about 930,000 distinct CDR3 sequences; roughly 28% were seen once. Those donating, healthy Caucasian individuals from Russia, were aged 6 to 90. The sample holds many counts of this clonotype. These sequences were also reported in another study, on T cells of mothers and their children. That work adds: M1S, a second-PCR primer, added sample barcodes and 2-4 random nucleotides. Unrelated pairs and related pairs have their TCR recombination output shaped similarly by thymic selection.

The sequencing sample was made of blood. This clonotype originated in a woman aged 40 to 50 in good health.

As DNA, the CDR3 is TGTGCCAGCAGCTTGACTAGCGGGGTCTACGAGCAGTACTTC. It codes for CASSLTSGVYEQYF. This chain links TRBV7-2 with TRBJ2-7; 11 bases map to TRBD2. CDR1 and CDR2 (germline): SGHTA, FQGNSA. J lost 3 bases, V lost 3 bases, and 1 base had no gene match. The CDR3 is 14 amino acids.